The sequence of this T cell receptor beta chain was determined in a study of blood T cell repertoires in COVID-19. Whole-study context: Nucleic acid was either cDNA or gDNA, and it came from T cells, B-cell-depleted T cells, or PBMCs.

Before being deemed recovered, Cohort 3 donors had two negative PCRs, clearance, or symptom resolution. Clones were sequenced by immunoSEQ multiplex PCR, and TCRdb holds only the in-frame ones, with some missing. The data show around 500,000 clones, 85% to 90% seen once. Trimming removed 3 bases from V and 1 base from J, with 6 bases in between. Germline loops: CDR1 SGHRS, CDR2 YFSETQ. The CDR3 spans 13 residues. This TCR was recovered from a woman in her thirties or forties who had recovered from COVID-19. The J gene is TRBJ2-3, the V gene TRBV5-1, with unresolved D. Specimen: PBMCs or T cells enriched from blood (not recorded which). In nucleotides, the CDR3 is TGCGCCAGCAGCTACGAGGGCACAGATACGCAGTATTTT. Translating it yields CASSYEGTDTQYF.